One sample yielded the 19 T cell receptor beta chains listed below, sequenced in a study of T cells in tuberculosis. Time point meaning: new active TB diagnosis, blood taken before or within 7 days of starting treatment. Libraries were prepared by immunoSEQ multiplex PCR; TCRdb keeps only in-frame clonotypes and omits some of them. The top ten hold roughly 4% of the sample, which has more than 35,000 clones, approximately 93% seen once. The input for sequencing was PBMCs, taken at tuberculosis diagnosis. The source of these receptors is an adult with tuberculosis.

This clone was seen just once. The chain joins TRBV2 to TRBJ2-7, with a tentative D call TRBD1 (6 bases). There are 14 residues in the CDR3. Germline CDR1 SNHLY, CDR2 FYNNEI. Trimming removed 2 bases from V and 7 bases from J, with 15 bases in between. The CDR3 nucleotides are TGTGCCAGCAGTGAATGGTCAGGGGCGCATGAGCAGTACTTC. It specifies CASSEWSGAHEQYF.

In its sample, this clone was seen once. The chain recombines TRBV7-8 with TRBJ1-2, with 10 bases matching TRBD1. The CDR3 is 15 amino acids. The V gene end was trimmed by 3 bases and the J gene end by 2 bases; junction bases not matched to a gene: 3. CDR1 SGHVS and CDR2 FQNEAQ come from the germline V gene. DNA for the CDR3: TGTGCCAGCAGCTTCGGGACAGGGGAAAACTATGGCTACACCTTC. Translated: CASSFGTGENYGYTF.

This chain joins TRBV2 and TRBJ1-1; 8 bases line up with TRBD1. Germline trimming cut 10 bases from V and 5 bases from J; bases unmatched to any gene: 6. The germline V gene has CDR1 SNHLY and CDR2 FYNNEI. This CDR3 has 12 residues. For the CDR3, the DNA is TGTGCCACTAAACAGGGGGAGACTGAAGCTTTCTTT. It codes for CATKQGETEAFF.

This clone appeared once. The chain joins TRBV6-5 to TRBJ1-2; TRBD1 is a possible D gene (5 bases). The V gene's germline CDR1 is MNHEY and CDR2 SVGAGI. CDR3 length: 15 residues. Trimming pared 5 bases from V and 7 bases from J, leaving 20 bases between. The CDR3, as DNA: TGTGCCAGCAGTCCCTTTTCGGGCGGACAAGCTGGCTACACCTTC. Protein product: CASSPFSGGQAGYTF.

This clone was recorded only once. The J gene is TRBJ1-6, the V gene TRBV7-3; 7 nucleotides agree with TRBD1. Germline CDR1 and CDR2: SGHTA and FQGTGA. V dropped 6 bases and J dropped 10; count of bases not matched to a gene: 6. The CDR3 length is 13 residues. CDR3 in amino acids: CASSQTGASPLHF. Here the CDR3 DNA reads TGTGCCAGCAGTCAAACAGGGGCATCACCCCTCCACTTT.

In its sample, this clone was seen once. The chain carries TRBV9 and TRBJ1-2; 12 positions agree with TRBD1. This CDR3 contains 12 residues. V was pared by 7 bases and J by 6 bases, with 1 base of the junction left unmatched. CDR1 and CDR2 (germline): SGDLS, YYNGEE. The CDR3 reads CASGDRGHGYTF. For the CDR3, the DNA is TGTGCCAGCGGGGACAGGGGGCATGGCTACACCTTC.

The gene calls are TRBV12-5 and TRBJ2-7; D gene uncertain. Germline CDR1 is LGHNT and CDR2 is FRNRAP. The CDR3 has 12 residues. V lost 6 bases to trimming and J lost 9 bases, with 15 bases between them. The CDR3 region has the DNA TGTGCTAGTGGGATAGACGGGTCGTCGCAGTACTTC. The encoded protein is CASGIDGSSQYF.

Regarding this clone: In the same sample, other DNA sequences code for this CDR3. This chain links TRBV5-1 with TRBJ1-3, with 9 bases aligning to TRBD1. The CDR3 length is 14 residues. In germline, CDR1 is SGHRS, CDR2 YFSETQ. Trimming removed 3 bases from V and 4 bases from J; junction bases left unmatched: 2. CDR3 sequence: CASSSGQGGNTIYF. CDR3 in DNA: TGCGCCAGCAGCTCGGGACAGGGAGGAAACACCATATATTTT.

The CDR3 sequence is CASSKSDRGHQPQHF. The CDR3, as DNA: TGTGCCAGCAGCAAATCGGACAGGGGCCATCAGCCCCAGCATTTT. The chain couples TRBV5-6 to TRBJ1-5; 9 nucleotides match TRBD1. Germline V gene data show CDR1 as SGHDT and CDR2 as YYEEEE. V lost 4 bases and J lost 5; bases outside the gene matches: 7. The CDR3 has 15 residues.

The V gene is TRBV10-3, the J gene TRBJ1-1, with 7 positions matching TRBD1. Germline CDR1 reads ENHRY; CDR2 reads SYGVKD. V shed 4 bases, J shed 0 bases, and the junction held 11 bases outside the gene matches. This CDR3 has 17 residues. The CDR3, as DNA: TGTGCCATCAGTGTTGTCGTGACAGGGAAGATGAACACTGAAGCTTTCTTT. Encoded protein: CAISVVVTGKMNTEAFF.

This chain uses TRBV12-5 with TRBJ1-3, with D perhaps matching TRBD1 (5 bases). Trimming pared 0 bases from V and 0 bases from J, leaving 12 bases between. The germline V gene encodes CDR1 LGHNT and CDR2 FRNRAP. CDR3 length: 17 amino acids. The CDR3 coding sequence is TGTGCTAGTGGTTTGGTACCGACAGCCGTCTCTGGAAACACCATATATTTT. Encoded protein: CASGLVPTAVSGNTIYF.

This chain uses TRBV7-9 with TRBJ1-2, with 8 bases lining up with TRBD1. The CDR3 runs to 14 residues. V gave up 0 bases and J gave up 8 bases; unmatched junction bases: 5. The germline V gene has CDR1 SEHNR and CDR2 FQNEAQ (reference sequence). CDR3 sequence reads: CASSLAGTGGGYTF. The DNA of the CDR3 is TGTGCCAGCAGCTTAGCTGGGACAGGTGGCGGCTACACCTTC.

The chain employs TRBV2 and TRBJ2-5; tentatively, D is TRBD1 (5 bases). Trimming took 4 bases from V and 10 from J, leaving 22 bases between them. Per germline, CDR1 SNHLY and CDR2 FYNNEI. This CDR3 has 15 residues. The CDR3 coding sequence is TGTGCCAGCAGTGTAGGGGTGATTGGGTCGTTTGGCCAGTACTTC. Protein product: CASSVGVIGSFGQYF.

The chain links TRBV4-3 to TRBJ2-1, with D hard to call. The CDR3 is made up of 15 amino acids. The V gene lost 0 bases and the J gene lost 1 base, with 7 bases spanning the gap. Per germline, CDR1 LGHNA and CDR2 YSLEER. As DNA, the CDR3 is TGCGCCAGCAGCCAAGACGGCGGTTCCTACAATGAGCAGTTCTTC. Translated, it gives CASSQDGGSYNEQFF.

The J gene is TRBJ1-1, the V gene TRBV6-6; D unresolved. Trimming took off 10 bases at V and 6 bases at J, with 24 bases between the two ends. CDR1 MNHNY and CDR2 SVGAGI come from the germline V gene (reference sequence). This CDR3 spans 15 amino acids. This CDR3 reads CATLSSPRGGSEAFF. CDR3 bases: TGTGCCACCCTATCTAGCCCGCGGGGAGGGTCTGAAGCTTTCTTT.

This sequence joins TRBV2 and TRBJ2-2, with a weak D call TRBD2 (7 bases). This CDR3 contains 15 residues. Trimming pared 6 bases from V and 3 bases from J, leaving 14 bases between. Germline loops: CDR1 SNHLY, CDR2 FYNNEI. The CDR3 region has the DNA TGTGCCAGCAGGAGGCCGGGGGGCGACACCGGGGAGCTGTTTTTT. Encoded protein: CASRRPGGDTGELFF.

This chain links TRBV6-4 with TRBJ1-1, with D maybe TRBD1 (6 bases). The CDR3 spans 15 residues. Per germline, CDR1 MRHNA and CDR2 SNTAGT. The V end lost 7 bases, the J end lost 0 bases, and 15 bases lay between the germline ends. Here the CDR3 reads CASKKEDSLNTEAFF. DNA for the CDR3: TGTGCCAGCAAGAAGGAGGACAGCTTGAACACTGAAGCTTTCTTT.

Only one count was recorded for this clone. The J gene is TRBJ1-2, the V gene TRBV14; 8 nucleotides match TRBD1. With V trimmed by 4 bases and J by 4 bases, 5 bases remained unmatched. CDR1 and CDR2 from the germline V gene are SGHDN and FVKESK. The CDR3 has 14 amino acids. The CDR3: CASSPGQASYGYTF. Written as DNA, the CDR3 is TGTGCCAGCAGCCCGGGACAGGCTTCCTATGGCTACACCTTC.

The rearrangement uses TRBV6-5 and TRBJ2-2; no clear D gene. From germline, CDR1 is MNHEY and CDR2 SVGAGI. The CDR3 is 11 residues long. V was shortened by 6 bases and J by 5 bases, with 4 bases between the two germline ends. The CDR3 region has the DNA TGTGCCAGCAGAGCGACCGGGGAGCTGTTTTTT. It codes for CASRATGELFF.